The sequence of this TCR beta chain was determined in a study of T cell repertoires in cytomegalovirus infection. Overall study results and limits: The response measured ex vivo was dominated by TCR beta clonotypes (HLA-C-restricted and CMV-specific).

Via MiXCR, TCRdb re-called the reads, giving one row per CDR3 protein. The data contain over 100,000 distinct CDR3 sequences, roughly 30% of them singletons. The table lists this clonotype with many counts. Its antigen is not identified. The sequence derives from a human donor in good health (CMV status not recorded). Some clones in this sample may be carry-over from other donors' samples. The specimen comprised CD8+ T cells from cultured PBMCs, sampled from culture after CMV antigen stimulation.

The CDR3 spells CASSSRAEETQYF. CDR3 nucleotides: TGTGCCAGCTCCTCCCGGGCAGAAGAGACCCAGTACTTC. This chain uses TRBV12-3 or TRBV12-4 with TRBJ2-5; no reliable D call. V lost 8 bases and J lost 3, with 13 bases in between. This CDR3 is built from 13 residues.